This T cell receptor (beta chain) was captured by sequencing in a study of cytomegalovirus exposure and HLA in healthy donors. The study ran its PCR with 60 Vbeta and 13 Jbeta primers. Profiled with immunoSEQ multiplex PCR; TCRdb holds only in-frame clones, not every one. The sample lists about 120,000 clones; 77% were seen once. Looked up from germline, CDR1 is SGHDT and CDR2 is YYEEEE. Deletions cut 3 bases from V and 5 bases from J, with 12 bases between. CDR3 length: 14 amino acids. Sequenced input: PBMCs. The chain links TRBV5-6 to TRBJ1-5; a possible D gene is TRBD1 (5 bases). The receptor was derived from a middle-aged man in good health and CMV-seropositive. The CDR3 DNA reads TGTGCCAGCAGCTCAAGGGGCTATTATCAGCCCCAGCATTTT. It translates to CASSSRGYYQPQHF.